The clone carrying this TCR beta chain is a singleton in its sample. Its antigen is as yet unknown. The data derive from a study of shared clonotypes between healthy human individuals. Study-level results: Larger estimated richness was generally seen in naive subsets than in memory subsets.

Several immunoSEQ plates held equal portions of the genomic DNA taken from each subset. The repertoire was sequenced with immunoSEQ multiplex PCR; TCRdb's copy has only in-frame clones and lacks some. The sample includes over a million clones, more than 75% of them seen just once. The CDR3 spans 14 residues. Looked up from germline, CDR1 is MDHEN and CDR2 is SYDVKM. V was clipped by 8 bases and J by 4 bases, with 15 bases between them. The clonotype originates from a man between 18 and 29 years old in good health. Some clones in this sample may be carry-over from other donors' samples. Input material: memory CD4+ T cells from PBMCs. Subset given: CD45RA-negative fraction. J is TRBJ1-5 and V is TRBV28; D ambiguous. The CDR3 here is CASSPRALNQPQHF. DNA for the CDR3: TGTGCCAGCTCCCCCCGCGCCTTAAATCAGCCCCAGCATTTT.